The T cell receptor (beta chain) under discussion was sequenced for a study of T-cell reconstitution after alpha-beta-depleted transplantation in children (dated by TCRdb to 2016 to 2017). Context from the whole study: Using TCR repertoire profiling, the study quantitatively followed how T-cell immune reconstitution unfolded in children after TCRalphabeta/CD19-depleted allogeneic hematopoietic cell transplantation.

The CDR3 covers 16 residues, taking in both the cysteine and the phenylalanine. Kept here is only the CDR3 DNA, which spans 48 bases and is read in frame from base 1. Via the germline V gene, CDR1 is SGHRS and CDR2 YFSETQ. V loses 0 bases of germline sequence and J loses 0 bases, and the interval between the two ends is 12 bases. The treatment or condition label here, explained by the study, means: allogeneic hematopoietic cell transplantation with graft depleted of TCRalphabeta T cells and CD19 B cells. TCRalphabeta/CD19-depleted allogeneic hematopoietic cell grafts were given to the transplant recipients, all of whom were children. Worth noting for this clonotype: The target of this receptor is not known. Base qualities are not recorded, but no much larger clone differs from it by a single base.

The study at large found these results: Over subsequent months, a decline in hyperexpanded clone frequencies was noted, and after one year, T-cell counts and TCRbeta diversity were mostly ascribed to newly produced T cells. The apparently early alphabetaT-cell count recovery about two months after transplant was reportedly dependent on only several hundred rapidly expanded clones derived from non-depleted graft cells. In some patients, the high TCRbeta diversity seen at day 60 was put down to recipient T cells and intrathymic progenitors that had survived conditioning.

Receptor libraries were prepared by PCR. Sequenced using an Illumina HiSeq 2500. TCR libraries were prepared with molecular barcoding, using unique molecular identifiers to normalize TCRbeta repertoire quantification. The raw public data were reprocessed by TCRdb itself: fastp quality trimming at Q25, MiXCR clonotype calling, in-frame beta chains only. Rows with one shared CDR3 protein collapse into an entry with the most common genes and DNA. Within this sample are 800,000 to 1,000,000 distinct CDR3 sequences, with about 31% of them counted one time only. The ten largest clones represent roughly 28% of the sample.

Specimen: PBMCs, mostly from graft donor cells, collected 360 days after TCRalphabeta/CD19-depleted stem cell transplant. The rearrangement joined TRBV5-1 to TRBJ1-1; the D gene cannot be named for sure. The sequence derives from a boy under three years old who had a stem cell transplant for SCID, so the T cells may come from the graft donor. The nucleotide sequence is given as TGCGCCAGCAGCTTGGGCGACGGGGTCATGAACACTGAAGCTTTCTTT. It codes for CASSLGDGVMNTEAFF.